This is a list of T cell receptor beta chains from one sample in a study of T cells of healthy individuals. TCRdb ran MiXCR on the 5' RACE reads and lists one entry per CDR3 protein. The sample lists 85,000 to 100,000 distinct CDR3 sequences; roughly 15% were seen once. The receptors were gathered from a human donor in good health. The CDR3 runs from the conserved cysteine through the conserved F or W. The D gene is left open where the match is weak. A clone size is listed for some rows: how often the clone was seen (once, few, many), or a class if it is expanded.

v_gene	d_gene	j_gene	abundance	CDR3aa	CDR3nt
TRBV5-1	NA	TRBJ2-7	many	CASSFGVSYEQYF	TGCGCCAGCAGCTTCGGCGTCTCCTACGAGCAGTACTTC
TRBV20-1	NA	TRBJ2-7	NA	CSATRGTIYEQYF	TGCAGTGCTACCCGAGGGACCATCTACGAGCAGTACTTC
TRBV15	NA	TRBJ1-2	few	CATSREPRQPTNYGYTF	TGTGCCACCAGCAGAGAGCCCCGACAGCCCACTAACTATGGCTACACCTTC
TRBV18	TRBD1	TRBJ2-5	NA	CASSPMDRTKETQYF	TGTGCCAGCTCACCCATGGACAGGACAAAAGAGACCCAGTACTTC
TRBV4-1	TRBD2	TRBJ2-1	few	CASRRKRGDNEQFF	TGCGCCAGCAGGCGGAAGCGGGGGGACAATGAGCAGTTCTTC
TRBV15	NA	TRBJ2-1	NA	CATSRDLADDEQFF	TGTGCCACCAGCAGAGATTTGGCAGACGATGAGCAGTTCTTC
TRBV12-3/TRBV12-4	TRBD2	TRBJ2-3	NA	CASSLWGGGDTQYF	TGTGCCAGCAGTTTATGGGGGGGAGGAGATACGCAGTATTTT
TRBV7-9	TRBD1	TRBJ1-1	few	CASRAGTGFTEAFF	TGTGCCAGCAGAGCCGGGACAGGGTTCACTGAAGCTTTCTTT
TRBV19	NA	TRBJ2-1	many	CASSPRRELKDEQFF	TGTGCCAGTAGTCCACGTCGGGAGTTAAAAGATGAGCAGTTCTTC
TRBV19	NA	TRBJ2-2	few	CASSISSPPTGELFF	TGTGCCAGTAGTATATCTTCACCCCCCACCGGGGAGCTGTTTTTT
TRBV12-5	NA	TRBJ2-7	NA	CASAPGPNREQYF	TGTGCTAGTGCCCCAGGACCGAATCGGGAGCAGTACTTC
TRBV6-5	NA	TRBJ1-1	few	CASSYTALNTEAFF	TGTGCCAGCAGTTACACAGCCTTGAACACTGAAGCTTTCTTT
TRBV3-1	NA	TRBJ1-1	many	CASSRGNTEAFF	TGTGCCAGCAGCCGCGGGAACACTGAAGCTTTCTTT
TRBV7-2	NA	TRBJ1-2	few	CASSLLVGGLGYGYTF	TGTGCCAGCAGCTTATTGGTCGGGGGCCTTGGCTATGGCTACACCTTC
TRBV4-2	NA	TRBJ2-7	NA	CASSQVEQPVTYEQYF	TGTGCCAGCAGCCAAGTAGAGCAGCCGGTGACCTACGAGCAGTACTTC
TRBV20-1	NA	TRBJ1-4	many	CSASLDEKLFF	TGCAGTGCTAGTTTAGATGAAAAACTGTTTTTT
TRBV20-1	NA	TRBJ2-3	few	CSARESTDTQYF	TGCAGTGCTAGAGAGAGCACAGATACGCAGTATTTT
TRBV28	TRBD1	TRBJ1-5	NA	CASSRGQGESNQPQHF	TGTGCCAGCAGTCGTGGGCAGGGGGAAAGCAATCAGCCCCAGCATTTT
TRBV5-1	TRBD1	TRBJ2-1	few	CASSAGDSSYNEQFF	TGCGCCAGCAGCGCAGGGGACAGCTCCTACAATGAGCAGTTCTTC
TRBV7-6	TRBD2	TRBJ2-7	few	CASSPTSGQFYEQYF	TGTGCCAGCAGCCCGACTAGCGGACAGTTCTACGAGCAGTACTTC
TRBV11-2	NA	TRBJ1-1	NA	CASSLVKAVNTEAFF	TGTGCCAGCAGCTTAGTTAAAGCGGTGAACACTGAAGCTTTCTTT
TRBV9	NA	TRBJ1-1	NA	CASSVDPGGGTEAFF	TGTGCCAGCAGCGTAGATCCCGGGGGAGGCACTGAAGCTTTCTTT
TRBV10-3	TRBD2	TRBJ2-3	few	CAISERPGLAGGLTDTQYF	TGTGCCATCAGTGAACGACCGGGACTAGCGGGAGGGCTCACAGATACGCAGTATTTT
TRBV7-2	TRBD2	TRBJ2-7	NA	CASSTRLAGEQYF	TGTGCCAGCAGCACCCGACTAGCGGGCGAGCAGTACTTC
TRBV7-9	NA	TRBJ2-3	NA	CASTFTGGGRADTQYF	TGTGCCAGCACTTTCACCGGTGGGGGGAGAGCAGATACGCAGTATTTT
TRBV5-1	NA	TRBJ2-5	many	CASSLDVRGQETQYF	TGCGCCAGCAGCTTGGATGTGAGGGGCCAAGAGACCCAGTACTTC
TRBV6-6	TRBD1	TRBJ2-5	many	CASSSRVQGETQYF	TGTGCCAGCAGTTCCCGGGTACAGGGGGAGACCCAGTACTTC